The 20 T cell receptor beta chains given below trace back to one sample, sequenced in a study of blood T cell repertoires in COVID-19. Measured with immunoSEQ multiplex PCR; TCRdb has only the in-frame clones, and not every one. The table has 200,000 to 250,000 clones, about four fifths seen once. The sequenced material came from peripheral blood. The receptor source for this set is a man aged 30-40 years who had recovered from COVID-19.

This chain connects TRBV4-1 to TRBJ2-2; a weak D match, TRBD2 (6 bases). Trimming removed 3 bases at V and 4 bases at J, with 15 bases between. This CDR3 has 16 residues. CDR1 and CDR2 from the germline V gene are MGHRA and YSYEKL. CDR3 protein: CASSHRVRRGTGELFF. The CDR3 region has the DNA TGCGCCAGCAGCCACCGAGTCCGGCGGGGCACCGGGGAGCTGTTTTTT.

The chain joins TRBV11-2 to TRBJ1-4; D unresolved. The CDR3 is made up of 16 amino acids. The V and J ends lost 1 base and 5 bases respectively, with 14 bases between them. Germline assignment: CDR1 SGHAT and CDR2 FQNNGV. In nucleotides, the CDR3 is TGTGCCAGCAGCTTAGCCACGGGGTCCTCGAATGAAAAACTGTTTTTT. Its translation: CASSLATGSSNEKLFF.

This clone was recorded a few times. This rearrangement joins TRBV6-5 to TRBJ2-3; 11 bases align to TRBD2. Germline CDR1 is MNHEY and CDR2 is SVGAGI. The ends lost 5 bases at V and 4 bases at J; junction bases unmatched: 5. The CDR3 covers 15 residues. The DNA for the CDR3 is TGTGCCAGCAGTCCTTCTAGCGGGGGGTCAGATACGCAGTATTTT. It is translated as CASSPSSGGSDTQYF.

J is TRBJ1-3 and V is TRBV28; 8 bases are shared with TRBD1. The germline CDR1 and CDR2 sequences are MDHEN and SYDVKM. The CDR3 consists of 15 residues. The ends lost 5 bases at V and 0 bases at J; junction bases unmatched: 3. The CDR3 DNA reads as TGTGCCAGCAGTCGGACAGGGAGCTCTGGAAACACCATATATTTT. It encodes CASSRTGSSGNTIYF. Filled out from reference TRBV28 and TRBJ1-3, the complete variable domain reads DVKVTQSSRYLVKRTGEKVFLECVQDMDHENMFWYRQDPGLGLRLIYFSYDVKMKEKGDIPEGYSVSREKKERFSLILESASTNQTSMYLCASSRTGSSGNTIYFGEGSWLTVV.

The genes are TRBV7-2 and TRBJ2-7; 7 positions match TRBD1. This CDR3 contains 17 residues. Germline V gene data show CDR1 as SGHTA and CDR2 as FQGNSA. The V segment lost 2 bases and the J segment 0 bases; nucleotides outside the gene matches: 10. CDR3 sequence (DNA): TGTGCCAGCAGCTTATCGGCGACAGGGCATAGCTCCTACGAGCAGTACTTC. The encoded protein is CASSLSATGHSSYEQYF.

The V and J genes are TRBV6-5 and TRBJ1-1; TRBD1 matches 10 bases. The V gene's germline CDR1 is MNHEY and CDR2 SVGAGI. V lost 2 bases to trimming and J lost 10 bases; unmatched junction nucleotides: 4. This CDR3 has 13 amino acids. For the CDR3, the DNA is TGTGCCAGCAGTTACGACAGGGGGCGTTTAGCTTTCTTT. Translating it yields CASSYDRGRLAFF.

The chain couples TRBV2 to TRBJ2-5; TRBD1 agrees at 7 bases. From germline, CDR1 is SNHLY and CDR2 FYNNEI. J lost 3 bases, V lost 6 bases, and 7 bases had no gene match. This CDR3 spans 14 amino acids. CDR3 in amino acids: CASSGQTGKETQYF. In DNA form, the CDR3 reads TGTGCCAGCAGCGGACAGACAGGGAAAGAGACCCAGTACTTC.

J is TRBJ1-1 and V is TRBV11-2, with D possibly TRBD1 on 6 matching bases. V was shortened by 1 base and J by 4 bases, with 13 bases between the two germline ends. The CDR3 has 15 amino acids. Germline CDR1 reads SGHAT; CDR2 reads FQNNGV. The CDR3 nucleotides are TGTGCCAGCAGCTTAGGAGCCCAGGGGATCACTGAAGCTTTCTTT. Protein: CASSLGAQGITEAFF.

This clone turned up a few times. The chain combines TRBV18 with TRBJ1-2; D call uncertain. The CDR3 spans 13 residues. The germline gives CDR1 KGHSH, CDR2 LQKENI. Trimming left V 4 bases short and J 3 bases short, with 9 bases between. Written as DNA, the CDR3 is TGTGCCAGCTCACACAACGTGGACTATGGCTACACCTTC. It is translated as CASSHNVDYGYTF.

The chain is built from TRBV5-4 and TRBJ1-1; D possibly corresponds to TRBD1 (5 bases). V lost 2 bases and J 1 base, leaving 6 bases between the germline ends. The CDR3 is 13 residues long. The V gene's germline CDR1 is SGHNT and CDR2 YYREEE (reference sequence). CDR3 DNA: TGTGCCAGCAGCTTTGGACAGAACACTGAAGCTTTCTTT. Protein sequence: CASSFGQNTEAFF. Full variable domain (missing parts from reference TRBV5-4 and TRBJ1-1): ETGVTQSPTHLIKTRGQQVTLRCSSQSGHNTVSWYQQALGQGPQFIFQYYREEENGRGNFPPRFSGLQFPNYSSELNVNALELDDSALYLCASSFGQNTEAFFGQGTRLTVV.

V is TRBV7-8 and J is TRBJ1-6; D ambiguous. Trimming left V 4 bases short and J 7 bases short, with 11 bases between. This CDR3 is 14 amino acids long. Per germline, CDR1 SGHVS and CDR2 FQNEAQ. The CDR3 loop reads CASSSFSGNSPLHF. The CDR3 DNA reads TGTGCCAGCAGCTCCTTTTCGGGAAATTCACCCCTCCACTTT.

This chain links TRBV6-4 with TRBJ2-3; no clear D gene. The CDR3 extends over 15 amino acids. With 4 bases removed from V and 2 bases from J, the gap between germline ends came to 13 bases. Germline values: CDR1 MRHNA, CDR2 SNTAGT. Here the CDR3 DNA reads TGTGCCAGCAGTGCTACTGGTTTTGACACAGATACGCAGTATTTT. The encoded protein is CASSATGFDTDTQYF.

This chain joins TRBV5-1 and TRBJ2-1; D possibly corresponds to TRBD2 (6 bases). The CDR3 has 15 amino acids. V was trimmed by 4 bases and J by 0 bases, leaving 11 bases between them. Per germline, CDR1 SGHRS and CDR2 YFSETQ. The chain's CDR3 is CASSEAGSSYNEQFF. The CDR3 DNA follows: TGCGCCAGCAGCGAAGCGGGTAGCTCCTACAATGAGCAGTTCTTC.

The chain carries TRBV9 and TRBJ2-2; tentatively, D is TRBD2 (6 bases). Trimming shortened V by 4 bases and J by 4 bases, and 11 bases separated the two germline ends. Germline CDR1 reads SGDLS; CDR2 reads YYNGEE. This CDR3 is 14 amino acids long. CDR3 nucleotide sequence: TGTGCCAGCAGCCCGAGGGGAGGCACCGGGGAGCTGTTTTTT. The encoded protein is CASSPRGGTGELFF.

CDR3 in DNA: TGTGCCAGCGCCGCCGGGGATAAGCAGTTCTTC. This gives the protein CASAAGDKQFF. This rearrangement joins TRBV12-3 or TRBV12-4 to TRBJ2-1, with a possible D match to TRBD2 (5 bases). This CDR3 has 11 amino acids. V was pared by 8 bases and J by 11 bases, with 13 bases between.

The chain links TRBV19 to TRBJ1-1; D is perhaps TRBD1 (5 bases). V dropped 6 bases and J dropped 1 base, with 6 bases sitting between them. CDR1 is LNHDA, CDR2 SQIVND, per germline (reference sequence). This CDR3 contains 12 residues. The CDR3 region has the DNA TGTGCCAGTAGGGGGGGGAACACTGAAGCTTTCTTT. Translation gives CASRGGNTEAFF.

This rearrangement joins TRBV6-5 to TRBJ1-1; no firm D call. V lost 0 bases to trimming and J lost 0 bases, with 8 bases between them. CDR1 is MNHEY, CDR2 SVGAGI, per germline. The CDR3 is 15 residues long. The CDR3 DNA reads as TGTGCCAGCAGTTACTCTGACTCAATGAACACTGAAGCTTTCTTT. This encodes CASSYSDSMNTEAFF.

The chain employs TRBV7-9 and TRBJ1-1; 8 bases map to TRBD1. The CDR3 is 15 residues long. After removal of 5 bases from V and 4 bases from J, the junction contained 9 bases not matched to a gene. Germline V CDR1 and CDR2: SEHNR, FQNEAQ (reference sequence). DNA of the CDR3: TGTGCCAGCAGCCATACGGGCAGGGGGCTCACTGAAGCTTTCTTT. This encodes CASSHTGRGLTEAFF.

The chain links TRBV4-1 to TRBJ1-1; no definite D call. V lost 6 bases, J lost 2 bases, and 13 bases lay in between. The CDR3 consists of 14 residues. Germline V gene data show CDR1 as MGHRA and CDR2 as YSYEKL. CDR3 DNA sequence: TGCGCCAGCAGACGCAACCGAGGAAACACTGAAGCTTTCTTT. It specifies CASRRNRGNTEAFF.

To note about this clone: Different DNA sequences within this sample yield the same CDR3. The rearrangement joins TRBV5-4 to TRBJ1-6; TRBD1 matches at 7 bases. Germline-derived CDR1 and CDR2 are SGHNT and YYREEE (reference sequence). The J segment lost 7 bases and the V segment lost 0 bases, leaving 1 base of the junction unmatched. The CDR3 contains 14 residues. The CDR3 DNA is TGTGCCAGCAGCTTGGACAGGGGAAATTCACCCCTCCACTTT. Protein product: CASSLDRGNSPLHF.